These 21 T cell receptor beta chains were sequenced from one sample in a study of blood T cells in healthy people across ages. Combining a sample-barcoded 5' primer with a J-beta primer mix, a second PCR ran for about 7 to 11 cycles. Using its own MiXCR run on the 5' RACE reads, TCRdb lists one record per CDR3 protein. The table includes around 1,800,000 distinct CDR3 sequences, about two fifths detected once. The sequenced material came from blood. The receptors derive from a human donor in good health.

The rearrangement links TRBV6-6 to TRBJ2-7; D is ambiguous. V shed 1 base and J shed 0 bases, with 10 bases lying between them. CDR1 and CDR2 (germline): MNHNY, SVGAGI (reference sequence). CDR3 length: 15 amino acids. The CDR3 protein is CASSYYPELSYEQYF. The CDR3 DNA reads TGTGCCAGCAGTTACTACCCCGAACTCTCCTACGAGCAGTACTTC.

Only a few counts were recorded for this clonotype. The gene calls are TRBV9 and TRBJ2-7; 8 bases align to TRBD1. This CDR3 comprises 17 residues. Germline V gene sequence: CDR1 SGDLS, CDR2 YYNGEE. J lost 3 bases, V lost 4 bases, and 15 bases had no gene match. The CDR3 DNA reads TGTGCCAGCAGCTCGGGTGCCGGGACAGGAGGTTACTACGAGCAGTACTTC. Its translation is CASSSGAGTGGYYEQYF.

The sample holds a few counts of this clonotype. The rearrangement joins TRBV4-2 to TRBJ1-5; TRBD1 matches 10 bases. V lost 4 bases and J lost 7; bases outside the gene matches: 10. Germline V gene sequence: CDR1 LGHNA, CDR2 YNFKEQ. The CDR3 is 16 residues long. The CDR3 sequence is CASSPSRDRGGQPQHF. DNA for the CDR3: TGTGCCAGCAGCCCGTCCCGGGACAGGGGTGGACAGCCCCAGCATTTT.

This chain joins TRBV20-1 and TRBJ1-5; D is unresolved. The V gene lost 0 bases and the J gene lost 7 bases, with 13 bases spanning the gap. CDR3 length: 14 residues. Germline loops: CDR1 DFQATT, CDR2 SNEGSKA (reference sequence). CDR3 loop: CSARDRRGLQPQHF. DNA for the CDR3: TGCAGTGCTAGAGATCGGCGGGGTTTGCAGCCCCAGCATTTT.

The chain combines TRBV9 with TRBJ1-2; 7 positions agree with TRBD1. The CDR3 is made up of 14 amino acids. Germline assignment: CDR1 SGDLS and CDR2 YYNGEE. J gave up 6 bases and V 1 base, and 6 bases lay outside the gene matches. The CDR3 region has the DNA TGTGCCAGCAGCGTATTAGACAGGGCACATGGCTACACCTTC. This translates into CASSVLDRAHGYTF.

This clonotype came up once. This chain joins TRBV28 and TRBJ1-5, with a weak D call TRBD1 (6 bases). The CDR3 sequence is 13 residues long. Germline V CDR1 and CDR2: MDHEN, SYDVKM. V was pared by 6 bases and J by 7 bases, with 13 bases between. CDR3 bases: TGTGCCAGCAGCTCCGGGACAAGCCAGCCCCAGCATTTT. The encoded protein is CASSSGTSQPQHF.

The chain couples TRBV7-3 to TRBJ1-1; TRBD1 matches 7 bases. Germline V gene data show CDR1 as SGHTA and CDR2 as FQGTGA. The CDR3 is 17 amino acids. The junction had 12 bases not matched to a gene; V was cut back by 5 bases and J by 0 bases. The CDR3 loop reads CASSPRGGPRMNTEAFF. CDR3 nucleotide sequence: TGTGCCAGCAGCCCCAGGGGGGGACCGAGAATGAACACTGAAGCTTTCTTT. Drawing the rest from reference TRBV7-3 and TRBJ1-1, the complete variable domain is GAGVSQTPSNKVTEKGKYVELRCDPISGHTALYWYRQSLGQGPEFLIYFQGTGAADDSGLPNDRFFAVRPEGSVSTLKIQRTERGDSAVYLCASSPRGGPRMNTEAFFGQGTRLTVV.

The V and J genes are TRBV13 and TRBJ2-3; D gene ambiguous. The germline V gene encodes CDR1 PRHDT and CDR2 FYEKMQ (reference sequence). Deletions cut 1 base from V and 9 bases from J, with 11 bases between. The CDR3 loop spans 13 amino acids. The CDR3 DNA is TGTGCCAGCAGCTTAGATTCTATCCGGACGCAGTATTTT. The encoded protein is CASSLDSIRTQYF.

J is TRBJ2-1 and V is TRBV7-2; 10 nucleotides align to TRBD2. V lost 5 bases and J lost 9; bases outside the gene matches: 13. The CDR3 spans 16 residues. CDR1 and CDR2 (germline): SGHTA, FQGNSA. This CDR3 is CASSIGAGGGPGEQFF. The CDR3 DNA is TGTGCCAGCAGCATAGGAGCGGGGGGGGGTCCGGGTGAGCAGTTCTTC.

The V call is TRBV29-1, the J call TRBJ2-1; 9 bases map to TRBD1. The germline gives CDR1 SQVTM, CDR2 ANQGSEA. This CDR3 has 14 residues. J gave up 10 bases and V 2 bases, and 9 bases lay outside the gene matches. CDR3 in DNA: TGCAGCGTTGAAAAGGGACAGGGATCCTACGAGCAGTTCTTC. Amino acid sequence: CSVEKGQGSYEQFF.

The CDR3 loop reads CASSRRFGDREGETQYF. In DNA, the CDR3 is TGTGCCAGCAGCAGACGATTTGGGGACAGGGAAGGGGAGACCCAGTACTTC. This rearrangement joins TRBV13 to TRBJ2-5; TRBD1 matches 9 bases. This CDR3 has 17 residues. In germline, CDR1 is PRHDT, CDR2 FYEKMQ (reference sequence). Trimming cost V 5 bases and J 5 bases; bases outside gene matches: 15. Using reference TRBV13 and TRBJ2-5 for the parts outside the CDR3, the full variable domain is AAGVIQSPRHLIKEKRETATLKCYPIPRHDTVYWYQQGPGQDPQFLISFYEKMQSDKGSIPDRFSAQQFSDYHSELNMSSLELGDSALYFCASSRRFGDREGETQYFGPGTRLLVL.

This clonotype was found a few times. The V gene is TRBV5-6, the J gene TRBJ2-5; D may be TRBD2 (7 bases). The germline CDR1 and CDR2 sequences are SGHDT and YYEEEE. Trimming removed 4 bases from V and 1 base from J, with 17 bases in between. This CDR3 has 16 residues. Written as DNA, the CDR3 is TGTGCCAGCAGCACCATAGGGGGGGGCTCCCAAGAGACCCAGTACTTC. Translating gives CASSTIGGGSQETQYF.

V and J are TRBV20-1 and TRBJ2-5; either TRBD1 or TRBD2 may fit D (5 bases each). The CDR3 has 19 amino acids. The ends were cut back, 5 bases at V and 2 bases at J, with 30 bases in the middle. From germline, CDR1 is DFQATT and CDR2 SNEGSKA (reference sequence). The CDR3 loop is CSARPLAGRGAGPQETQYF. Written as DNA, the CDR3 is TGCAGTGCTCGACCGCTCGCGGGTCGGGGCGCCGGGCCGCAAGAGACCCAGTACTTC.

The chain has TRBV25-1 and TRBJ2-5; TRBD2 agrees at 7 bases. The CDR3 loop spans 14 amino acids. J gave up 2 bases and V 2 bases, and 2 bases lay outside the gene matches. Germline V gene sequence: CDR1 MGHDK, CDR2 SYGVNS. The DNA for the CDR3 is TGTGCCAGCAGTGAAAGCGGGGTACAAGAGACCCAGTACTTC. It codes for CASSESGVQETQYF.

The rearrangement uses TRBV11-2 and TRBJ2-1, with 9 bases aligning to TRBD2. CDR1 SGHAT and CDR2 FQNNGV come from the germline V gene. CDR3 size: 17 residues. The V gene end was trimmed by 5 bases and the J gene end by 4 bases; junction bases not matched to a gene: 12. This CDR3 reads CASSDPPGLADYNEQFF. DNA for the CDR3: TGTGCCAGCAGCGACCCCCCGGGACTAGCAGATTACAATGAGCAGTTCTTC.

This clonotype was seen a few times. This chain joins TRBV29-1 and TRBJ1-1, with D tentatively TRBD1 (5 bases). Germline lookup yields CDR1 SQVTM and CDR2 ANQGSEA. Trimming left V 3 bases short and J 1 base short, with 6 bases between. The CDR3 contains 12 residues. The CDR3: CSVDTGNTEAFF. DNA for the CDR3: TGCAGCGTTGATACAGGGAACACTGAAGCTTTCTTT. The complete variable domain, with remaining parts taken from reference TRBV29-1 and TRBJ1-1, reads SAVISQKPSRDICQRGTSLTIQCQVDSQVTMMFWYRQQPGQSLTLIATANQGSEATYESGFVIDKFPISRPNLTFSTLTVSNMSPEDSSIYLCSVDTGNTEAFFGQGTRLTVV.

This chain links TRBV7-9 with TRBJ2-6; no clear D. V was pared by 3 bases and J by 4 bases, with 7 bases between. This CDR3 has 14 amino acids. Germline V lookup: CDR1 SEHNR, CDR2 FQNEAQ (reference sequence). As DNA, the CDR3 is TGTGCCAGCAGCTTGACCTGGGGGGCCAACGTCCTGACTTTC. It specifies CASSLTWGANVLTF.

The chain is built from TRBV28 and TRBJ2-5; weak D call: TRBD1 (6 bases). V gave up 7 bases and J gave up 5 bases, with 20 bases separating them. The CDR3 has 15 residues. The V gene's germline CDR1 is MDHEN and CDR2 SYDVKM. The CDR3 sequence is CASNKYRAQGETQYF. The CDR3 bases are TGTGCCAGCAACAAGTACAGGGCTCAGGGGGAGACCCAGTACTTC.

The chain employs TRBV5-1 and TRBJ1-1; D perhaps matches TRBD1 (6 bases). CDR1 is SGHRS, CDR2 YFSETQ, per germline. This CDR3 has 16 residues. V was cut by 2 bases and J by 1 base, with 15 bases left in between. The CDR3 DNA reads TGCGCCAGCAGCTTTGCTTTCAGGGGTCAGAACACTGAAGCTTTCTTT. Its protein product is CASSFAFRGQNTEAFF.

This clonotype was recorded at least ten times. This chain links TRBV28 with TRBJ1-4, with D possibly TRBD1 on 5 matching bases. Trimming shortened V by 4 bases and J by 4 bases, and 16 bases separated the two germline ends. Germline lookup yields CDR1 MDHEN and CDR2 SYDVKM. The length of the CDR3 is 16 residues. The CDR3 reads CASSSAGHVGNEKLFF. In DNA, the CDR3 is TGTGCCAGCAGTTCAGCCGGACACGTCGGTAATGAAAAACTGTTTTTT.

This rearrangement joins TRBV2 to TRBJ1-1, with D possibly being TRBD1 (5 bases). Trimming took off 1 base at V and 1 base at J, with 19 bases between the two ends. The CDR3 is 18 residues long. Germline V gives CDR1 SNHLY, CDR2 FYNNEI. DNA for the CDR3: TGTGCCAGCAGTGAAGTTTTTGTACGACAGCCCCAGAACACTGAAGCTTTCTTT. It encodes CASSEVFVRQPQNTEAFF. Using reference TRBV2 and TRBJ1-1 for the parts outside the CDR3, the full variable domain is EPEVTQTPSHQVTQMGQEVILRCVPISNHLYFYWYRQILGQKVEFLVSFYNNEISEKSEIFDDQFSVERPDGSNFTLKIRSTKLEDSAMYFCASSEVFVRQPQNTEAFFGQGTRLTVV.